A selection of T cell receptor beta chains follows, all from one sample in a study of T cell responses to AZD1222 COVID-19 vaccine. Generated by immunoSEQ multiplex PCR, the TCRdb table keeps only in-frame clones and is missing some. The repertoire has about 99,000 clones, approximately 89% of them found once; the top ten carry less than 9.5%. Sequences were derived from peripheral blood, sampled on day 0 of AZD1222 vaccination. These receptors all stem from an adult in good health. CDR3s include the opening cysteine and the closing phenylalanine or tryptophan. The order of the fields is V gene, CDR3 length, D gene, clone size, J gene, CDR3 DNA, CDR3 protein. The D gene is left open where the match is weak. Clone sizes are given selectively: once, few, many, or a class where the clone is expanded.

TRBV4-3	15	.	once	TRBJ1-2	TGCGCCAGCAGCCAAGATCGGAGCTCCCCGTATGGCTACACCTTC	CASSQDRSSPYGYTF
TRBV6-6	12	.	.	TRBJ1-1	TGTGCCAGCATCATAGACAACACTGAAGCTTTCTTT	CASIIDNTEAFF
TRBV7-8	14	TRBD1	.	TRBJ1-2	TGTGCCAGCAGCTTAGAGACAGGGAAAAATGGCTACACCTTC	CASSLETGKNGYTF
TRBV29-1	13	.	.	TRBJ1-5	TGCAGCGTTCAACTAGGGGGTAATCAGCCCCAGCATTTT	CSVQLGGNQPQHF
TRBV12-3/TRBV12-4	13	TRBD2	.	TRBJ2-7	TGTGCCAGCAGTATTGGGGAGGGGTACGAGCAGTACTTC	CASSIGEGYEQYF
TRBV28	12	.	many	TRBJ2-7	TGTGCCAGCAGTTTACAGCTCTACGAGCAGTACTTC	CASSLQLYEQYF
TRBV5-1	17	TRBD2	.	TRBJ2-5	TGCGCCAGCAGCTTCGGTAGGCGGGAGGTCCCCCAAGAGACCCAGTACTTC	CASSFGRREVPQETQYF
TRBV28	16	TRBD1	.	TRBJ2-7	TGTGCCAGCAGTCCCCCCCACGGACAGGGGGCTCGCGAGCAGTACTTC	CASSPPHGQGAREQYF
TRBV11-3	14	.	.	TRBJ2-7	TGTGCCAGCAGCGGTCGCAACCATCCCTACGAGCAGTACTTC	CASSGRNHPYEQYF
TRBV7-2	13	.	.	TRBJ2-5	TGTGCCAGCAGATCTCCCCCTGGAGAGACCCAGTACTTC	CASRSPPGETQYF
TRBV19	13	.	.	TRBJ1-2	TGTGCCAGTATGATCAGGGGAGAATATGGCTACACCTTC	CASMIRGEYGYTF
TRBV4-3	14	.	.	TRBJ2-1	TGCGCCAGCAGCCAAGATTCCACTACCAATGAGCAGTTCTTC	CASSQDSTTNEQFF
TRBV5-1	11	.	few	TRBJ2-1	TGCGCCAGCAGCTTGCACAATGAGCAGTTCTTC	CASSLHNEQFF
TRBV19	14	.	.	TRBJ2-1	TGTGCCAGTAGTATGAGCCGCCATGGTAATGAGCAGTTCTTC	CASSMSRHGNEQFF
TRBV2	13	.	.	TRBJ2-3	TGTGCCAGCAACCATCCGTTCACAGATACGCAGTATTTT	CASNHPFTDTQYF
TRBV28	14	.	.	TRBJ1-3	TGTGCCAGCAGTTTATACCGCTCTGGAAACACCATATATTTT	CASSLYRSGNTIYF
TRBV6-5	14	.	.	TRBJ1-3	TGTGCCAGCCTTCTTAGTAGCTCTGGAAACACCATATATTTT	CASLLSSSGNTIYF
TRBV18	13	.	.	TRBJ2-1	TGTGCCAGCTCACTCAACCCCCGGGTTGAGCAGTTCTTC	CASSLNPRVEQFF
TRBV7-2	15	.	.	TRBJ1-6	TGTGCCAGCAGCTTAGCATTCAGGGATAATTCACCCCTCCACTTT	CASSLAFRDNSPLHF
TRBV7-2	18	TRBD2	.	TRBJ2-3	TGTGCCAGCAGCTTAGCCGCCTCGACGGGGGGGGCCACAGATACGCAGTATTTT	CASSLAASTGGATDTQYF
TRBV5-1	15	TRBD1	.	TRBJ2-5	TGCGCCAGCAGCACCTTCGGACAGGGCCGAGAGACCCAGTACTTC	CASSTFGQGRETQYF
TRBV2	14	.	.	TRBJ2-4	TGTGCCAGCAGTGGCGATCAGGGGTCAAACATTCAGTACTTC	CASSGDQGSNIQYF
TRBV14	17	TRBD2	medium-sized	TRBJ2-1	TGTGCCAGCAGCCAAGAGAGGGAGCGGGAGGTTTACAATGAGCAGTTCTTC	CASSQEREREVYNEQFF
TRBV19	15	.	.	TRBJ1-1	TGTGCCAGTAGTCTGGACAGTCTCCTAGGCACTGAAGCTTTCTTT	CASSLDSLLGTEAFF
TRBV7-2	16	TRBD2	.	TRBJ2-1	TGTGCCAGCAGCTTAGCGCTTAGCGGGGGGGACAATGAGCAGTTCTTC	CASSLALSGGDNEQFF
TRBV19	14	TRBD1	.	TRBJ1-1	TGTGCCAGTAGCAAACAGGGGGCAGGCACTGAAGCTTTCTTT	CASSKQGAGTEAFF
TRBV30	12	.	once	TRBJ1-5	TGTGCCTGGAGTTACGGGGTTCAGCCCCAGCATTTT	CAWSYGVQPQHF
TRBV19	14	TRBD2	.	TRBJ2-7	TGTGCCAGTGCGAGCGGGAGCATATCCTACGAGCAGTACTTC	CASASGSISYEQYF
TRBV29-1	13	.	.	TRBJ1-2	TGCAGCGTTGAGCGCAGGGGCAACTATGGCTACACCTTC	CSVERRGNYGYTF
TRBV2	14	TRBD1	.	TRBJ1-5	TGTGCCAGCAGACGGACAGGAGGAGGCCAGCCCCAGCATTTT	CASRRTGGGQPQHF
TRBV4-1	15	.	few	TRBJ1-1	TGCGCCAGCAGCCAAGAATTGGGCACTAACACTGAAGCTTTCTTT	CASSQELGTNTEAFF
TRBV30	14	.	.	TRBJ1-5	TGTGCCTGGAGCCCCTTGACAGTCCAGCAGCCCCAGCATTTT	CAWSPLTVQQPQHF
TRBV5-6	15	TRBD1	.	TRBJ2-3	TGTGCCAGCAGCTTGGGGGACAGGGGTCGGGATACGCAGTATTTT	CASSLGDRGRDTQYF
TRBV2	15	.	.	TRBJ2-6	TGTGCCAGCAGTGAAAGGATCTCTGGGGCCAACGTCCTGACTTTC	CASSERISGANVLTF
TRBV10-3	14	.	.	TRBJ1-5	TGTGCCATCAGTGAGGCAGGCGGCAATCAGCCCCAGCATTTT	CAISEAGGNQPQHF
TRBV4-2	18	TRBD2	few	TRBJ2-3	TGTGCCAGCAGCCAATTTCCGGGAGCGGGAGTAAGGTCAGATACGCAGTATTTT	CASSQFPGAGVRSDTQYF
TRBV3-1/TRBV3-2	16	.	.	TRBJ2-1	TGTGCCAGCAGCCCTTCAGCGACGAGCTCCTACAATGAGCAGTTCTTC	CASSPSATSSYNEQFF
TRBV5-6	15	.	.	TRBJ2-5	TGTGCCAGCAGCTACGGAAGGGGGGGCCGTAAGACCCAGTACTTC	CASSYGRGGRKTQYF
TRBV9	16	TRBD2	once	TRBJ2-1	TGTGCCAGCAGCGCCCCCGGGACTAGCGGGATCAATGAGCAGTTCTTC	CASSAPGTSGINEQFF
TRBV7-9	12	.	.	TRBJ2-7	TGTGCCAGCAGCCCTTTGGCCTACGAGCAGTACTTC	CASSPLAYEQYF
TRBV7-2	14	.	.	TRBJ1-2	TGTGCCAGCAGCTTGGGAGGGTTGGCGTATGGCTACACCTTC	CASSLGGLAYGYTF
TRBV25-1	14	.	.	TRBJ1-5	TGTGCCAGCAGTGACACACATAGCAATCAGCCCCAGCATTTT	CASSDTHSNQPQHF
TRBV27	13	TRBD1	.	TRBJ1-1	TGTGCCAGCAGTTTACCGGACAGGGAACAAGCTTTCTTT	CASSLPDREQAFF
TRBV21-1	14	.	.	TRBJ2-2	TGTGCCAGCAGCAAAAGAGGGGAAGGCGGGGAGCTGTTTTTT	CASSKRGEGGELFF
TRBV5-1	16	.	.	TRBJ2-3	TGCGCCAGCAGCTTGGCCGCTAGCGCATACACAGATACGCAGTATTTT	CASSLAASAYTDTQYF
TRBV7-9	13	.	few	TRBJ1-1	TGTGCCAGCAGCTTAGCCAGGGGCACTGAAGCTTTCTTT	CASSLARGTEAFF
TRBV6-4	14	TRBD2	.	TRBJ2-3	TGTGCCAGCAGTGCCGCGGGAGGGCCAGATACGCAGTATTTT	CASSAAGGPDTQYF
TRBV19	15	.	.	TRBJ2-1	TGTGCCAGTAGAACCGGGACATCCCTATTGAATGAGCAGTTCTTC	CASRTGTSLLNEQFF
TRBV25-1	16	TRBD2	.	TRBJ2-1	TGTGCCAGCAGTGAATCCCCCAGAAGCGGGGCGAATGAGCAGTTCTTC	CASSESPRSGANEQFF
TRBV24-1	13	.	.	TRBJ1-2	TGTGCCACCAGTCCCCAGTGGGGGAATGGCTACACCTTC	CATSPQWGNGYTF
TRBV29-1	11	.	.	TRBJ1-1	TGCAGCGACCTTGACAGGCGAGAAGCTTTCTTT	CSDLDRREAFF
TRBV7-9	15	TRBD2	.	TRBJ2-7	TGTGCCAGCAGCTTATCCGGGACTATAGGCCACGAGCAGTACTTC	CASSLSGTIGHEQYF
TRBV11-2	18	.	.	TRBJ2-1	TGTGCCAGCAGCTTATATAACGGCTACCTCACCGGGGGCAATGAGCAGTTCTTC	CASSLYNGYLTGGNEQFF
TRBV19	14	.	.	TRBJ1-5	TGTGCCAGTAGGTTACAGGCCAGCAATCAGCCCCAGCATTTT	CASRLQASNQPQHF
TRBV5-4	14	TRBD1	.	TRBJ1-2	TGTGCCAGCAGCTTGGCAGGGGGTGGCTATGGCTACACCTTC	CASSLAGGGYGYTF
TRBV28	15	TRBD1	.	TRBJ1-2	TGTGCCAGCAGCCCGGGACAGGGGCGCAACTATGGCTACACCTTC	CASSPGQGRNYGYTF
TRBV5-6	17	.	.	TRBJ1-3	TGTGCCAGCAGCTTGCGACTTTTAGGAAACTCTGGAAACACCATATATTTT	CASSLRLLGNSGNTIYF